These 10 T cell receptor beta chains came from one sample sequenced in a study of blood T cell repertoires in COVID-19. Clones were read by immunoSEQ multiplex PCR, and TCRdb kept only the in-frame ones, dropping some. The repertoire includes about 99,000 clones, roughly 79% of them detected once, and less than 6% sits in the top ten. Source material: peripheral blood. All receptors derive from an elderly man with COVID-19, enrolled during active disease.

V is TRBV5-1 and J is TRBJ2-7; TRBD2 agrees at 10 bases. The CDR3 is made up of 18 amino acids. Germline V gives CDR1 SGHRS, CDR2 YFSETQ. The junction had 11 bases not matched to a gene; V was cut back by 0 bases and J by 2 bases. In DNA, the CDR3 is TGCGCCAGCAGCTTGGAGCCTAGCGGGAGAACAGGCGCCTACGAGCAGTACTTC. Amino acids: CASSLEPSGRTGAYEQYF.

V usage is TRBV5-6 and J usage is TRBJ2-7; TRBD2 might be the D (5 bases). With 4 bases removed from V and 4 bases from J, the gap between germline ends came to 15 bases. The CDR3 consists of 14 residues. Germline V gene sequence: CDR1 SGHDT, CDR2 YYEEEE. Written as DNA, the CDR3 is TGTGCCAGCAGCATGAAAACTAGTTCGTACGAGCAGTACTTC. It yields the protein CASSMKTSSYEQYF.

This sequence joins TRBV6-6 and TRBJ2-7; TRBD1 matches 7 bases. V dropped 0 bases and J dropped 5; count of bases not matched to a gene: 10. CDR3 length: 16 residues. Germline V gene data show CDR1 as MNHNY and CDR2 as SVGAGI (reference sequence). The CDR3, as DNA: TGTGCCAGCAGTTACTCGAAAATAGGGGGCGGACACGAGCAGTACTTC. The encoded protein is CASSYSKIGGGHEQYF.

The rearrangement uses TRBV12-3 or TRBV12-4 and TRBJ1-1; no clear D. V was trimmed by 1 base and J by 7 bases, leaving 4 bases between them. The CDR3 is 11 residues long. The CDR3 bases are TGTGCCAGCAGTTTAGGTCGTGAAGCTTTCTTT. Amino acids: CASSLGREAFF.

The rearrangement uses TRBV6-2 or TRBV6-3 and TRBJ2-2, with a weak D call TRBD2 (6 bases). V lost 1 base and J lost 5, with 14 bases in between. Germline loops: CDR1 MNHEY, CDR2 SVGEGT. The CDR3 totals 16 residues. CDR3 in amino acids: CASSYYVGTVTGELFF. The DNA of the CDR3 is TGTGCCAGCAGTTACTACGTGGGGACTGTGACCGGGGAGCTGTTTTTT.

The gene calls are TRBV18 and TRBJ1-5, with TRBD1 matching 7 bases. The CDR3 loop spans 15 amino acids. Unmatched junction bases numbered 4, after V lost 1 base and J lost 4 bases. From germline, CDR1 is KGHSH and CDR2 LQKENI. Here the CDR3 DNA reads TGTGCCAGCTCACCACGAACAGGGGAGAATCAGCCCCAGCATTTT. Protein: CASSPRTGENQPQHF.

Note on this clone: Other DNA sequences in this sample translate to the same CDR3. CDR3 sequence: CASSLGASNTGELFF. CDR3 DNA sequence: TGCGCCAGCAGCCTTGGGGCTTCGAACACCGGGGAGCTGTTTTTT. The rearrangement joins TRBV5-1 to TRBJ2-2, with a possible D match to TRBD1 (5 bases). Germline values: CDR1 SGHRS, CDR2 YFSETQ. V lost 4 bases and J lost 0, with 10 bases in between. The CDR3 has 15 residues.

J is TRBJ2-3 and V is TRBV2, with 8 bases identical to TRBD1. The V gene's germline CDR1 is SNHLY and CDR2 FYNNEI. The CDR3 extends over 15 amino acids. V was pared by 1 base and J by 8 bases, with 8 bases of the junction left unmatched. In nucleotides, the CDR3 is TGTGCCAGCAGTGAAGACAGGGGGAAAGGAGGTACGCAGTATTTT. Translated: CASSEDRGKGGTQYF.

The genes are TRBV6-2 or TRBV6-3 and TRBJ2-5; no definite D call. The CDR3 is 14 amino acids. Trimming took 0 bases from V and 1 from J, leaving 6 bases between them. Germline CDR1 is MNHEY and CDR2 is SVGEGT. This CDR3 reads CASSYSKPQETQYF. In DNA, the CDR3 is TGTGCCAGCAGTTACTCGAAGCCCCAAGAGACCCAGTACTTC.

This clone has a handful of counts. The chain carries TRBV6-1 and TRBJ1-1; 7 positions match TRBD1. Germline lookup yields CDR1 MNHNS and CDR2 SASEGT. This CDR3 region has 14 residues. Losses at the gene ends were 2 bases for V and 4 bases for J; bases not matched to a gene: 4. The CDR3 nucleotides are TGTGCCAGCAGTGAACAGGGGGTGCGCACTGAAGCTTTCTTT. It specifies CASSEQGVRTEAFF.